This T cell receptor beta chain stems from a study of PD-1 blockade in classical Hodgkin lymphoma. Overall study context: Patients in the cohort were put on intravenous nivolumab, 3 mg/kg every 2 weeks.

A note on this clone: Its antigen is currently unknown.

Trimming stripped 6 bases from V and 5 bases from J, with 10 bases between. CDR1 and CDR2 (germline): MNHNY, SVGAGI (reference sequence). The CDR3 covers 12 residues. Following autologous stem cell transplantation, relapse occurred in every patient, and exposure to brentuximab vedotin varied. Sequencing was performed with immunoSEQ multiplex PCR; in TCRdb, only in-frame clones are kept and a portion is missing. The sample lists about 13,000 clones; around nine tenths were seen once. Study-level findings and limits: Healthy donors reportedly exceeded newly diagnosed patients in baseline TCR diversity.

Sequencing used peripheral blood mononuclear cells (PBMCs), obtained at baseline. This clonotype originated in a human donor with classical Hodgkin lymphoma. The rearrangement links TRBV6-6 to TRBJ2-5; D gene unclear. This chain's CDR3 is CASRSQIETQYF. The CDR3 nucleotides read TGTGCCAGCAGAAGCCAGATTGAGACCCAGTACTTC.